Reported below is one TCR beta chain. Original processing methods: Reference gene primers were amplified, and this amplification served to estimate nucleated cell counts. Clones were sequenced by immunoSEQ multiplex PCR, and TCRdb holds only the in-frame ones, with some missing. Clone size and V and J calls were adopted from that table, with D and trimming inferred from the DNA. The data contain 180,000 or so clones, approximately 85% of them singletons. The data belong to a study of blood T cell repertoires in COVID-19. On the study more broadly: Sites in the United States, Italy and Spain provided acute and convalescent COVID-19 samples. PBMCs, B-cell-depleted T cells, or T cells provided the cDNA or gDNA that made up the material.

This receptor was identified in a woman aged 55-69 years with acute or convalescent COVID-19. The source material was peripheral blood.

CDR3 sequence: CASSINRGPVNTEAFF. For the CDR3, the DNA is TGTGCCAGTAGTATTAACAGGGGCCCTGTCAACACTGAAGCTTTCTTT. The chain couples TRBV19 to TRBJ1-1; 7 bases agree with TRBD1. The CDR3 extends over 16 amino acids. Germline CDR1 LNHDA, CDR2 SQIVND (reference sequence). V shed 3 bases, J shed 2 bases, and the junction held 9 bases outside the gene matches. Variable domain in full (rest from reference TRBV19 and TRBJ1-1): DGGITQSPKYLFRKEGQNVTLSCEQNLNHDAMYWYRQDPGQGLRLIYYSQIVNDFQKGDIAEGYSVSREKKESFPLTVTSAQKNPTAFYLCASSINRGPVNTEAFFGQGTRLTVV.